Below are 10 T cell receptor beta chains sequenced from a single sample in a study of T cell clonality in common variable immunodeficiency. The repertoire was sequenced with immunoSEQ multiplex PCR; TCRdb's copy has only in-frame clones and lacks some. The sample holds about 52,000 clones, and no clone turns up only once. Material: peripheral blood mononuclear cells. These receptors were obtained from a person aged 18-70 years in good health.

This clone was seen at least ten times. The read terminates 3 residues ahead of where the CDR3 ends, so the germline J gene completes it. The sample has other DNA sequences that encode this CDR3 too. The chain uses TRBV2 and TRBJ2-5, with 12 nucleotides matching TRBD2. The germline CDR1 and CDR2 sequences are SNHLY and FYNNEI. The CDR3 sequence is 15 residues long. Losses at the gene ends were 1 base for V and 3 bases for J; bases not matched to a gene: 0. CDR3 bases read: TGTGCCAGCAGTGAAGGACTAGCGGGGGAAGAGACC. Residues: CASSEGLAGEET. The entire CDR3 reads CASSEGLAGEETQYF. The complete variable domain, with remaining parts taken from reference TRBV2 and TRBJ2-5, reads EPEVTQTPSHQVTQMGQEVILRCVPISNHLYFYWYRQILGQKVEFLVSFYNNEISEKSEIFDDQFSVERPDGSNFTLKIRSTKLEDSAMYFCASSEGLAGEETQYFGPGTRLLVL.

The table lists this clone with many counts. The CDR3 is cut off 3 residues early in the read; its end comes from the germline J gene. This chain joins TRBV18 and TRBJ1-2, with a tentative D call TRBD1 (5 bases). CDR1 KGHSH and CDR2 LQKENI come from the germline V gene. The V end was cut by 2 bases, the J end by 0 bases, with 16 bases between. The CDR3 has 17 residues. The part of the CDR3 DNA that was read is TGTGCCAGCTCACCAGGGGTGTCCGCAGGGCCTAACTATGGC. Its protein product is CASSPGVSAGPNYG. The CDR3 as a whole reads CASSPGVSAGPNYGYTF.

This clone was observed at least ten times. The CDR3 is cut off 3 residues early in the read; its end comes from the germline J gene. The chain joins TRBV4-2 to TRBJ2-2; 7 bases map to TRBD2. The CDR3 extends over 17 amino acids. The V and J ends lost 0 bases and 6 bases, in that order; junction bases with no gene match: 10. Germline V gene data show CDR1 as LGHNA and CDR2 as YNFKEQ. CDR3 region: CASSQDRAGVGAGELFF. Incomplete CDR3 DNA: TGTGCCAGCAGCCAAGATCGGGCGGGAGTCGGGGCCGGGGAG.

This clone has ten or more counts. The CDR3 goes on 3 residues after the read ends, and that part is filled in from the germline J gene. The V and J genes are TRBV7-9 and TRBJ1-2; D may be TRBD1 (5 bases). The CDR3 totals 15 residues. The V gene's germline CDR1 is SEHNR and CDR2 FQNEAQ (reference sequence). V was cut by 1 base and J by 3 bases, with 12 bases left in between. CDR3 DNA, as far as it was read: TGTGCCAGCAGCTTAGGGGCATCGGGGGACTATGGC. Protein product: CASSLGASGDYG. The CDR3 reads in full as CASSLGASGDYGYTF.

The table lists this clone with many counts. The sequenced fragment ends 3 residues before the CDR3 boundary, so the rest is inferred from the germline J gene. The chain is built from TRBV6-4 and TRBJ1-1; no clear D. The CDR3 covers 13 residues. Trimming shortened V by 4 bases and J by 1 base, and 7 bases separated the two germline ends. Germline assignment: CDR1 MRHNA and CDR2 SNTAGT. The CDR3 sequence is CASSVTENTEAFF. The CDR3 bases that were read are TGTGCCAGCAGTGTGACTGAGAACACTGAA.

A remark on this clone: The missing CDR3 end, 3 residues past where the read stops, is filled in from the germline J gene. This chain uses TRBV19 with TRBJ2-2; 14 nucleotides align to TRBD2. The V and J ends lost 7 bases and 3 bases, in that order; junction bases with no gene match: 16. The CDR3 is made up of 20 amino acids. From germline, CDR1 is LNHDA and CDR2 SQIVND (reference sequence). CDR3 residues: CASTHRDPGLAGAYTGELFF. Incomplete CDR3 DNA: TGTGCCAGTACCCACAGGGACCCGGGACTAGCGGGGGCCTACACCGGGGAG.

The table lists this clone with a few counts. A much more abundant neighbour one base away suggests this may be a read error. The observed sequence ends 3 residues before the CDR3 terminus, with the missing tail filled in from the germline J gene. This chain links TRBV7-9 with TRBJ1-2; D not resolved. The CDR3 is made up of 14 amino acids. CDR1 SEHNR and CDR2 FQNEAQ come from the germline V gene (reference sequence). CDR3 bases read: TGTGCCAGCAGCTTGACGGCGGGAGCAGAGACC. Amino acid sequence: CASSLTAGAET. The full CDR3 protein is CASSLTAGAETYTF.

In this sample, this clone turned up many times. Coverage ceases 3 residues before the CDR3 finishes, and the germline J gene fills in the end. The chain carries TRBV7-6 and TRBJ2-7; 7 bases are a match to TRBD1. CDR3 size: 14 residues. The germline V gene has CDR1 SGHVS and CDR2 FNYEAQ. Trimming at V came to 5 bases and at J to 5 bases, leaving 9 bases not matched to a gene. CDR3 amino acids: CASSPRQGRDEQYF. The CDR3 DNA, read in part, is TGTGCCAGCAGCCCTCGACAGGGTCGGGACGAG.

This clone was detected ten times or more. The observed sequence ends 3 residues before the CDR3 terminus, with the missing tail filled in from the germline J gene. The V call is TRBV5-1, the J call TRBJ2-5; the match to TRBD1 covers 9 bases. After removal of 0 bases from V and 4 bases from J, the junction contained 4 bases not matched to a gene. The CDR3 sequence is 15 residues long. Germline V gene lookup returns CDR1 SGHRS and CDR2 YFSETQ. CDR3 sequence reads: CASSLETTGGETQYF. The part of the CDR3 DNA that was read is TGCGCCAGCAGCTTGGAGACGACAGGGGGAGAGACC.

The sample holds many counts of this clone. The read finishes 3 residues shy of the CDR3 end, and the germline J gene is used to complete it. The chain carries TRBV19 and TRBJ2-5; 14 bases are a match to TRBD2. V dropped 5 bases and J dropped 5; count of bases not matched to a gene: 7. This CDR3 has 16 residues. Germline CDR1 and CDR2: LNHDA and SQIVND (reference sequence). The CDR3 sequence is CASSAGLAGAGETQYF. The sequenced CDR3 bases are TGTGCCAGTAGTGCGGGACTAGCGGGAGCTGGGGAGACC. The full variable domain, its missing parts supplied by reference TRBV19 and TRBJ2-5, is DGGITQSPKYLFRKEGQNVTLSCEQNLNHDAMYWYRQDPGQGLRLIYYSQIVNDFQKGDIAEGYSVSREKKESFPLTVTSAQKNPTAFYLCASSAGLAGAGETQYFGPGTRLLVL.